The next 9 T cell receptor beta chains were all read from a single sample in a study of vaccination and CD4 T cells after COVID-19. Stated treatment: approximately 9-day PBMC culture with coronavirus spike peptide pools or control peptides (ViraFEST assay). An Oncomine TCR Beta short-read assay was used to sequence the DNA from cultured CD4+ T cells. TCRdb reprocessed the PCR reads via MiXCR and lists one record per CDR3 protein. This sample yields under 20,000 distinct CDR3 sequences, of which 43% are seen a single time; over 6.5% belongs to the top ten. Which antigens these TCRs recognize remains unknown. Sequences were derived from CD4+ T cells from blood, cultured in vitro, sampled after SARS-CoV-2 vaccination. All receptors derive from a human donor who had recovered from COVID-19.

This clonotype was counted between two and nine times. As DNA, the CDR3 is TGTGCCAGCAGCTTAGGAGCTATCAATCCCCTTTATGGCTACACCTTC. This translates into CASSLGAINPLYGYTF. The rearrangement uses TRBV7-9 and TRBJ1-2; D gene uncertain. This CDR3 is built from 16 residues. Germline V lookup: CDR1 SEHNR, CDR2 FQNEAQ (reference sequence). Trimming pared 1 base from V and 5 bases from J, leaving 17 bases between.

This clonotype was detected a few times. The V call is TRBV6-1, the J call TRBJ1-2; 7 positions agree with TRBD1. The CDR3 has 16 residues. Germline V gene sequence: CDR1 MNHNS, CDR2 SASEGT. The ends lost 6 bases at V and 1 base at J; junction bases unmatched: 11. CDR3 sequence reads: CASSGGRGPFNYGYTF. CDR3 in DNA: TGTGCCAGCAGCGGGGGTAGGGGGCCGTTTAACTATGGCTACACCTTC.

The chain employs TRBV4-3 and TRBJ2-2; possibly TRBD2 for D (6 bases). Germline-derived CDR1 and CDR2 are LGHNA and YSLEER. The CDR3 has 18 residues. Trimming removed 0 bases from V and 4 bases from J, with 18 bases in between. The CDR3 here is CASSQEAGASVSTGELFF. For the CDR3, the DNA is TGCGCCAGCAGCCAAGAAGCCGGGGCTAGCGTGAGCACCGGGGAGCTGTTTTTT.

The J gene is TRBJ1-5, the V gene TRBV4-1, with TRBD1 identical over 8 bases. Unmatched junction bases numbered 9, after V lost 0 bases and J lost 5 bases. In germline, CDR1 is MGHRA, CDR2 YSYEKL. This CDR3 is 17 amino acids long. The CDR3 loop is CASSQDFNGQGHQPQHF. The CDR3 DNA reads as TGCGCCAGCAGCCAAGACTTCAACGGACAGGGCCATCAGCCCCAGCATTTT.

This clonotype has just a few counts. This chain links TRBV24-1 with TRBJ1-5; D remains unclear. The V gene's germline CDR1 is KGHDR and CDR2 SFDVKD. V was pared by 7 bases and J by 4 bases, with 10 bases between. The CDR3 covers 13 residues. The CDR3, as DNA: TGTGCCACCAGGTCCAGTCTGAATCAGCCCCAGCATTTT. Translating it yields CATRSSLNQPQHF.

This clonotype was seen more than once but under ten times. V is TRBV15 and J is TRBJ2-4, with D tentatively TRBD2 (5 bases). The CDR3 sequence is 15 residues long. The germline V gene encodes CDR1 LNHNV and CDR2 YYDKDF (reference sequence). V was clipped by 5 bases and J by 1 base, with 12 bases between them. The CDR3 sequence: CATSPISGAKNIQYF. In DNA form, the CDR3 reads TGTGCCACCAGCCCCATTTCGGGGGCCAAAAACATTCAGTACTTC.

J is TRBJ2-3 and V is TRBV15; 9 nucleotides line up with TRBD1. Germline CDR1 LNHNV, CDR2 YYDKDF (reference sequence). The V gene end was trimmed by 1 base and the J gene end by 5 bases; junction bases not matched to a gene: 16. The CDR3 extends over 19 amino acids. The CDR3 here is CATSRVGTGMRRNIDTQYF. The CDR3 DNA reads as TGTGCCACCAGCAGAGTGGGGACAGGGATGCGACGCAACATAGATACGCAGTATTTT.

This clonotype was seen only a few times. As DNA, the CDR3 is TGCAGTGCTAGAGTGTTAGCGTCGTACCAAGAGACCCAGTACTTC. Translation gives CSARVLASYQETQYF. V and J are TRBV20-1 and TRBJ2-5; tentatively, D is TRBD2 (5 bases). CDR1 is DFQATT, CDR2 SNEGSKA, per germline (reference sequence). CDR3 length: 15 amino acids. Trimming cost V 1 base and J 0 bases, with 12 bases left between them.

In its sample, this clonotype was seen a few times. The genes are TRBV20-1 and TRBJ2-3; 7 positions agree with TRBD2. With V trimmed by 5 bases and J by 1 base, 6 bases remained unmatched. CDR3 length: 14 residues. The germline CDR1 and CDR2 sequences are DFQATT and SNEGSKA (reference sequence). CDR3 DNA: TGCAGTGCTCGTAGCGGGCCAGGCACAGATACGCAGTATTTT. Amino acid sequence: CSARSGPGTDTQYF.